This T cell receptor (beta chain) came from a study of chemoradiotherapy in HPV16-positive cancers. Looked up from germline, CDR1 is LGHNA and CDR2 is YSLEER. V shed 4 bases and J shed 4 bases, with 14 bases lying between them. The CDR3 extends over 16 amino acids. The data were produced by immunoSEQ multiplex PCR, yet TCRdb's version contains in-frame clones alone and is incomplete. Here the sample spans 20,000 to 25,000 clones, roughly 87% being singletons. This TCR came from a human donor with HPV-associated anogenital cancer. The chain combines TRBV4-3 with TRBJ2-6, with D possibly being TRBD1 (5 bases). This specimen consisted of blood, obtained from a patient who underwent chemoradiotherapy. The CDR3 nucleotides are TGCGCCAGCAGCCGTGGGGCAGGTACCGGGGCCAACGTCCTGACTTTC. Protein: CASSRGAGTGANVLTF.